Shown below are 15 T cell receptor beta chains from a single sample sequenced in a study of cytomegalovirus exposure and HLA in healthy donors. Primers for the PCR totalled 60 Vbeta and 13 Jbeta. Clones were sequenced by immunoSEQ multiplex PCR, and TCRdb holds only the in-frame ones, with some missing. This table has over 110,000 clones, around 78% appearing once. The sequencing sample was made of PBMCs. Receptor source: a woman between 40 and 55 years old in good health and CMV-seropositive.

The gene calls are TRBV5-1 and TRBJ2-7; unclear D gene. The V and J ends lost 0 bases and 0 bases respectively, with 7 bases between them. This CDR3 comprises 14 residues. CDR1 is SGHRS, CDR2 YFSETQ, per germline. CDR3 sequence reads: CASSLGGSSYEQYF. In DNA, the CDR3 is TGCGCCAGCAGCTTGGGAGGCAGCTCCTACGAGCAGTACTTC.

The chain links TRBV10-3 to TRBJ2-5; tentative D call: TRBD2 (7 bases). The ends were cut back, 4 bases at V and 5 bases at J, with 11 bases in the middle. Germline CDR1 ENHRY, CDR2 SYGVKD. This CDR3 spans 13 amino acids. CDR3 sequence: CAISAGGRETQYF. For the CDR3, the DNA is TGTGCCATCAGTGCGGGGGGCCGGGAGACCCAGTACTTC.

The V gene is TRBV29-1, the J gene TRBJ2-7; D possibly corresponds to TRBD2 (6 bases). The CDR3 has 14 amino acids. The ends were cut back, 3 bases at V and 3 bases at J, with 15 bases in the middle. From germline, CDR1 is SQVTM and CDR2 ANQGSEA. The CDR3 spells CSVEAGRLNYEQYF. The CDR3, as DNA: TGCAGCGTTGAGGCGGGACGACTGAACTACGAGCAGTACTTC.

The chain employs TRBV28 and TRBJ2-7; possible D gene TRBD1, 6 bases. The V gene lost 4 bases and the J gene lost 3 bases, with 19 bases spanning the gap. CDR3 size: 16 residues. The germline V gene encodes CDR1 MDHEN and CDR2 SYDVKM. The CDR3 protein is CASSSHRESEHYEQYF. The CDR3 DNA is TGTGCCAGCAGTTCGCACAGGGAATCAGAGCACTACGAGCAGTACTTC.

The rearrangement uses TRBV7-9 and TRBJ2-7; possible D gene TRBD1, 8 bases. In germline, CDR1 is SEHNR, CDR2 FQNEAQ (reference sequence). The CDR3 spans 15 residues. Trimming took off 5 bases at V and 7 bases at J, with 21 bases between the two ends. CDR3 protein: CASSPTGEGLWEQYF. CDR3 DNA: TGTGCCAGCAGCCCGACAGGGGAGGGTCTTTGGGAGCAGTACTTC.

This clone showed up just a few times. This specimen includes other DNA sequences encoding the same CDR3. The CDR3 nucleotides read TGCGCCAGCAGCCCCGGGACTAGCACAGATACGCAGTATTTT. This translates into CASSPGTSTDTQYF. This chain uses TRBV5-1 with TRBJ2-3; D may be TRBD2 (6 bases). The CDR3 spans 14 residues. The V gene lost 4 bases and the J gene lost 0 bases, with 9 bases spanning the gap. Germline V gene lookup returns CDR1 SGHRS and CDR2 YFSETQ.

V is TRBV19 and J is TRBJ2-3; 10 nucleotides match TRBD2. The V and J ends lost 4 bases and 0 bases, in that order; junction bases with no gene match: 1. This CDR3 is 15 amino acids long. Germline CDR1 LNHDA, CDR2 SQIVND (reference sequence). Here the CDR3 reads CASSSSGRSTDTQYF. CDR3 sequence (DNA): TGTGCCAGTAGTAGTAGCGGGAGGAGCACAGATACGCAGTATTTT.

The chain has TRBV28 and TRBJ2-7; 7 nucleotides agree with TRBD1. There are 15 residues in the CDR3. The V segment lost 4 bases and the J segment 6 bases; nucleotides outside the gene matches: 12. The germline gives CDR1 MDHEN, CDR2 SYDVKM. The CDR3 sequence: CASSSPGQRMGEQYF. In nucleotides, the CDR3 is TGTGCCAGCAGTTCCCCGGGACAGCGGATGGGCGAGCAGTACTTC.

This clone showed up just a few times. A junction end diverges from the germline sequence, so it may reflect a read error. This chain joins TRBV4-1 and TRBJ2-7; 9 bases are shared with TRBD1. Germline values: CDR1 MGHRA, CDR2 YSYEKL. The CDR3 runs 15 residues. CDR3 residues: CASSPDPGQGLSVGF. In DNA, the CDR3 is TGCGCCAGCAGCCCGGACCCGGGACAGGGACTTTCGGTTGGCTTC.

V gene TRBV30 combines with J gene TRBJ2-1; TRBD2 matches at 12 bases. J was trimmed by 6 bases and V by 3 bases; bases with no gene match: 0. The CDR3 runs to 13 residues. Germline loops: CDR1 GTSNPN, CDR2 SVGIG (reference sequence). The CDR3 DNA reads as TGTGCCTGGAGGACTAGCGGGAGCAATGAGCAGTTCTTC. Its translation is CAWRTSGSNEQFF.

The chain employs TRBV7-9 and TRBJ2-5; weak D call: TRBD2 (6 bases). Germline V gene lookup returns CDR1 SEHNR and CDR2 FQNEAQ (reference sequence). V lost 5 bases and J lost 4, with 14 bases in between. This CDR3 has 14 residues. CDR3 residues: CASSPWVEGETQYF. As DNA, the CDR3 is TGTGCCAGCAGCCCTTGGGTGGAGGGAGAGACCCAGTACTTC.

The chain recombines TRBV4-2 with TRBJ1-5; D is unresolved. V was pared by 3 bases and J by 4 bases, with 10 bases between. In germline, CDR1 is LGHNA, CDR2 YNFKEQ. CDR3 length: 14 residues. CDR3 amino acids: CASSHSGSNQPQHF. The CDR3 DNA is TGTGCCAGCAGCCATAGCGGGTCGAATCAGCCCCAGCATTTT.

The chain uses TRBV2 and TRBJ1-5; 11 bases fit TRBD1. This CDR3 region has 14 residues. The germline V gene has CDR1 SNHLY and CDR2 FYNNEI. J lost 5 bases, V lost 10 bases, and 7 bases had no gene match. The DNA of the CDR3 is TGTGCCACAGCGGGGGACAGGGGGGATCAGCCCCAGCATTTT. Translated, it gives CATAGDRGDQPQHF.

CDR3 region: CASSFAQGAGYEQYF. As DNA, the CDR3 is TGTGCCAGCAGCTTCGCTCAGGGGGCAGGGTACGAGCAGTACTTC. The genes are TRBV7-6 and TRBJ2-7; 8 bases line up with TRBD1. The CDR3 covers 15 residues. Trimming at V came to 3 bases and at J to 4 bases, leaving 8 bases not matched to a gene. Germline V gene sequence: CDR1 SGHVS, CDR2 FNYEAQ.

The chain combines TRBV29-1 with TRBJ1-2, with a tentative D call TRBD1 (5 bases). The germline CDR1 and CDR2 sequences are SQVTM and ANQGSEA. V dropped 6 bases and J dropped 8 bases, with 13 bases sitting between them. CDR3 length: 11 amino acids. The CDR3 DNA sequence: TGCAGCGTGTCAGGGATTGAAGGCTACACCTTC. Protein sequence: CSVSGIEGYTF.